This TCR beta chain was identified in a study of cytomegalovirus exposure and HLA in healthy donors. General observations from the study: Clonal expansion, a later analysis showed, was greater in HLA-associated TCR beta chains than in equally common others.

Germline CDR1 SNHLY, CDR2 FYNNEI. This CDR3 is built from 13 residues. Trimming pared 8 bases from V and 1 base from J, leaving 12 bases between. About this clone: The antigen remains unidentified.

60 Vbeta and 13 Jbeta primers were used in PCR. TCRdb's copy holds only in-frame clones and misses some; the assay was immunoSEQ multiplex PCR. The repertoire holds roughly 72,000 clones, with almost 80% as singletons. The J gene is TRBJ2-7, the V gene TRBV2; tentative D call: TRBD2 (6 bases). The source is a middle-aged woman in good health and CMV-seropositive. What was sequenced was PBMCs. CDR3 in amino acids: CASRGTGSYEQYF. For the CDR3, the DNA is TGTGCCAGCCGCGGGACTGGATCCTACGAGCAGTACTTC.